This T cell receptor (beta chain) comes out of a study of blood T cells in healthy people across ages. With a J-beta primer mix and a sample-barcoded 5' primer, a second PCR ran about 6 to 11 cycles. TCRdb re-derived calls from the 5' RACE reads in MiXCR, one entry per CDR3 protein. The data contain fewer than 800,000 distinct CDR3 sequences, around 21% of them singletons. Note on this clonotype: The antigen is unknown.

Broader study findings: TCR beta diversity, measured per million T cells, fell in a roughly linear way with age.

The CDR3 loop spans 16 amino acids. The germline V gene encodes CDR1 WSHSY and CDR2 SAAADI. V was trimmed by 3 bases and J by 0 bases, leaving 12 bases between them. The receptor was isolated from a man between 65 and 80 years old in good health. The chain combines TRBV10-2 with TRBJ2-4; tentatively, D is TRBD2 (6 bases). Sequencing input: blood. CDR3 DNA sequence: TGCGCCAGCAGTGAACTTAGCGGACTAGCCAAAAACATTCAGTACTTC. Translation: CASSELSGLAKNIQYF.